The next 6 T cell receptor beta chains were all read from a single sample in a study of CD8+ T cells in alopecia areata. RNA was extracted and reverse transcribed into cDNA as the sequencing template. Sequencing was performed with immunoSEQ multiplex PCR; in TCRdb, only in-frame clones are kept and a portion is missing. The repertoire consists of about 140,000 clones, with about 88% occurring once and the leading ten covering around 14%. Treatment indicated: oral pan-JAK inhibitor, 5-10 mg twice daily. The sequences come from CD8+ T cells sorted from blood, collected at week 4, from a patient treated with tofacitinib. The receptors here all came from a human donor with alopecia areata.

The rearrangement links TRBV4-1 to TRBJ2-1; 9 bases agree with TRBD1. The length of the CDR3 is 18 residues. V gave up 3 bases and J gave up 3 bases; unmatched junction bases: 12. Germline loops: CDR1 MGHRA, CDR2 YSYEKL. The CDR3 region is CASSHGGSGTGLYNEQFF. CDR3 bases: TGCGCCAGCAGCCACGGGGGTTCGGGGACAGGGCTCTACAATGAGCAGTTCTTC.

The V call is TRBV29-1, the J call TRBJ2-3, with 13 bases lining up with TRBD2. Per the germline V gene, CDR1 is SQVTM and CDR2 is ANQGSEA. J was trimmed by 0 bases and V by 8 bases; bases with no gene match: 8. CDR3 size: 16 residues. The CDR3 here is CSTLAGGRESTDTQYF. DNA of the CDR3: TGCAGCACACTAGCGGGGGGGCGAGAGAGCACAGATACGCAGTATTTT.

The chain combines TRBV4-2 with TRBJ2-7; 9 bases line up with TRBD2. Germline loops: CDR1 LGHNA, CDR2 YNFKEQ. The CDR3 consists of 17 residues. J lost 3 bases, V lost 0 bases, and 9 bases had no gene match. The CDR3 here is CASSQEVVAGVLYEQYF. Here the CDR3 DNA reads TGTGCCAGCAGCCAAGAAGTGGTAGCGGGGGTACTCTACGAGCAGTACTTC.

This clone was seen only a few times. The chain has TRBV29-1 and TRBJ2-2; D is undetermined. The CDR3 is 12 residues long. The germline gives CDR1 SQVTM, CDR2 ANQGSEA. Trimming pared 3 bases from V and 4 bases from J, leaving 6 bases between. The chain's CDR3 is CSVDMGTGELFF. DNA of the CDR3: TGCAGCGTTGACATGGGCACCGGGGAGCTGTTTTTT.

In DNA form, the CDR3 reads TGTGCCAGCAGCTTGGTGGGTAACTCCTACGAGCAGTACTTC. Protein: CASSLVGNSYEQYF. The chain joins TRBV5-6 to TRBJ2-7; D gene ambiguous. Germline V lookup: CDR1 SGHDT, CDR2 YYEEEE. This CDR3 is 14 amino acids long. V lost 0 bases to trimming and J lost 0 bases, with 7 bases between them.

This chain links TRBV27 with TRBJ1-5; D perhaps matches TRBD1 (5 bases). Germline values: CDR1 MNHEY, CDR2 SMNVEV (reference sequence). The CDR3 consists of 14 residues. Trimming took off 0 bases at V and 4 bases at J, with 7 bases between the two ends. In nucleotides, the CDR3 is TGTGCCAGCAGTTTATCGGCAGGGAATCAGCCCCAGCATTTT. Protein: CASSLSAGNQPQHF.